The entry below gives a single TCR beta chain sequence along with its context. PCR employed 60 Vbeta and 13 Jbeta primers. The method was immunoSEQ multiplex PCR; TCRdb's version includes in-frame clones alone and lacks a portion of them. This sample has 100,000 or so clones, with over 60% found just once. The data were taken from a study of cytomegalovirus exposure and HLA in healthy donors. V lost 0 bases, J lost 0 bases, and 9 bases lay in between. The CDR3 is made up of 15 amino acids. The germline V gene encodes CDR1 SGHRS and CDR2 YFSETQ. The gene calls are TRBV5-1 and TRBJ2-5; D is ambiguous. The receptor was derived from a female donor in good health and CMV-seropositive. Sequencing input: PBMCs. In nucleotides, the CDR3 is TGCGCCAGCAGCTTGGCCCCCAGTTACCAAGAGACCCAGTACTTC. Translating it yields CASSLAPSYQETQYF.